This entry lists 15 T cell receptor beta chains sequenced from one sample in a study of T cell responses to AZD1222 COVID-19 vaccine. Clones were sequenced by immunoSEQ multiplex PCR, and TCRdb holds only the in-frame ones, with some missing. Of around 170,000 clones listed, 85% to 90% are singletons. Sequenced here: peripheral blood, sampled 28 days after the second AZD1222 dose. These receptors all come from an adult who received the AZD1222 COVID-19 vaccine.

The V gene is TRBV7-3, the J gene TRBJ2-1; TRBD2 aligns across 10 bases. V lost 5 bases and J lost 5; bases outside the gene matches: 6. CDR3 length: 15 amino acids. The germline V gene has CDR1 SGHTA and CDR2 FQGTGA. In DNA form, the CDR3 reads TGTGCCAGCAGCCGCACTAGCGGGGTAAACAATGAGCAGTTCTTC. Amino acid sequence: CASSRTSGVNNEQFF. The whole variable domain, filled in from reference TRBV7-3 and TRBJ2-1, reads GAGVSQTPSNKVTEKGKYVELRCDPISGHTALYWYRQSLGQGPEFLIYFQGTGAADDSGLPNDRFFAVRPEGSVSTLKIQRTERGDSAVYLCASSRTSGVNNEQFFGPGTRLTVL.

This sequence joins TRBV2 and TRBJ2-2; D call uncertain. Germline V CDR1 and CDR2: SNHLY, FYNNEI. The CDR3 is made up of 14 amino acids. Trimming stripped 8 bases from V and 1 base from J, with 11 bases between. The CDR3 nucleotides read TGTGCCAGCGTAAGGCAGGAGAACACCGGGGAGCTGTTTTTT. Encoded protein: CASVRQENTGELFF.

This chain connects TRBV11-2 to TRBJ1-6, with 8 bases matching TRBD1. This CDR3 has 14 amino acids. Germline V gene data show CDR1 as SGHAT and CDR2 as FQNNGV. Trimming at V came to 6 bases and at J to 7 bases, leaving 5 bases not matched to a gene. Written as DNA, the CDR3 is TGTGCCAGCAGGCCTGGACAGGGCAATTCACCCCTCCACTTT. Its protein product is CASRPGQGNSPLHF.

The chain combines TRBV5-5 with TRBJ2-7; TRBD1 matches 9 bases. With V trimmed by 3 bases and J by 2 bases, 6 bases remained unmatched. CDR3 length equals 15 residues. The V gene's germline CDR1 is SGHKS and CDR2 YYEKEE (reference sequence). The chain's CDR3 is CASSYTGGSTYEQYF. The CDR3 nucleotides read TGTGCCAGCAGCTACACAGGGGGCTCTACCTACGAGCAGTACTTC.

The V call is TRBV19, the J call TRBJ2-1, with 13 positions matching TRBD2. The CDR3 contains 19 residues. Unmatched junction bases numbered 13, after V lost 8 bases and J lost 0 bases. The germline V gene encodes CDR1 LNHDA and CDR2 SQIVND (reference sequence). This CDR3 reads CASGKVGLAGSISYNEQFF. In DNA form, the CDR3 reads TGTGCCAGTGGGAAGGTGGGACTAGCGGGGTCTATCTCCTACAATGAGCAGTTCTTC.

The J gene is TRBJ2-7, the V gene TRBV28; D may be TRBD2 (6 bases). Germline CDR1 MDHEN, CDR2 SYDVKM. Trimming took 7 bases from V and 3 from J, leaving 16 bases between them. The CDR3 loop spans 14 amino acids. For the CDR3, the DNA is TGTGCCAGCAACCTTGGCGGGGATCTCTACGAGCAGTACTTC. Its translation is CASNLGGDLYEQYF. The variable domain in full, with the rest retrieved from reference TRBV28 and TRBJ2-7, is DVKVTQSSRYLVKRTGEKVFLECVQDMDHENMFWYRQDPGLGLRLIYFSYDVKMKEKGDIPEGYSVSREKKERFSLILESASTNQTSMYLCASNLGGDLYEQYFGPGTRLTVT.

The chain employs TRBV10-3 and TRBJ1-2; D possibly corresponds to TRBD1 (6 bases). Germline lookup yields CDR1 ENHRY and CDR2 SYGVKD. The CDR3 has 14 amino acids. Trimming pared 2 bases from V and 2 bases from J, leaving 9 bases between. The chain's CDR3 is CAISEAGTNYGYTF. The CDR3 coding sequence is TGTGCCATCAGTGAGGCCGGGACAAACTATGGCTACACCTTC.

The chain joins TRBV29-1 to TRBJ2-3, with D possibly being TRBD1 or TRBD2 (5 bases each). The CDR3 is 13 residues long. Germline values: CDR1 SQVTM, CDR2 ANQGSEA. Deletions cut 2 bases from V and 5 bases from J, with 11 bases between. The CDR3 sequence is CSVEPGRGDTQYF. The CDR3 coding sequence is TGCAGCGTTGAACCGGGGCGTGGAGATACGCAGTATTTT.

This sequence joins TRBV4-1 and TRBJ2-2; D gene ambiguous. The V gene's germline CDR1 is MGHRA and CDR2 YSYEKL. The CDR3 sequence is 14 residues long. With 0 bases removed from V and 6 bases from J, the gap between germline ends came to 8 bases. CDR3 amino acids: CASSQDRVPGELFF. Written as DNA, the CDR3 is TGCGCCAGCAGCCAAGATAGGGTCCCCGGGGAGCTGTTTTTT.

V usage is TRBV7-9 and J usage is TRBJ1-4; 8 bases fit TRBD1. V lost 3 bases and J lost 8; bases outside the gene matches: 2. The length of the CDR3 is 13 residues. CDR1 and CDR2 from the germline V gene are SEHNR and FQNEAQ (reference sequence). CDR3 loop: CASSLDRDEKLFF. The DNA of the CDR3 is TGTGCCAGCAGCTTGGACAGGGACGAAAAACTGTTTTTT.

The V and J genes are TRBV9 and TRBJ2-1, with TRBD2 matching 10 bases. The CDR3 extends over 17 amino acids. Trimming at V came to 2 bases and at J to 10 bases, leaving 15 bases not matched to a gene. The germline gives CDR1 SGDLS, CDR2 YYNGEE. The CDR3: CASSVGVAGGPTIEQFF. For the CDR3, the DNA is TGTGCCAGCAGCGTTGGGGTAGCGGGAGGCCCAACAATAGAGCAGTTCTTC.

The V and J genes are TRBV3-1 (or the pseudogene TRBV3-2) and TRBJ2-3; 9 bases are a match to TRBD2. The length of the CDR3 is 17 residues. CDR1 is LGHDT and CDR2 is YNNKEL in the germline V gene (reference sequence). V shed 1 base, J shed 1 base, and the junction held 6 bases outside the gene matches. CDR3: CASSQGNAGGGTDTQYF. The CDR3 bases are TGTGCCAGCAGCCAAGGGAACGCGGGGGGGGGCACAGATACGCAGTATTTT.

V gene TRBV11-3 combines with J gene TRBJ2-1; TRBD2 matches at 7 bases. This CDR3 is 15 amino acids long. The J segment lost 4 bases and the V segment lost 5 bases, leaving 8 bases of the junction unmatched. Germline CDR1 SGHNT, CDR2 YENEEA. The CDR3: CASSERGAGYNEQFF. The CDR3 nucleotides are TGTGCCAGCAGCGAGCGGGGAGCGGGTTACAATGAGCAGTTCTTC.

The chain carries TRBV2 and TRBJ1-4; D remains unclear. The ends were cut back, 5 bases at V and 0 bases at J, with 10 bases in the middle. From germline, CDR1 is SNHLY and CDR2 FYNNEI. The CDR3 is 15 residues long. The CDR3 sequence is CASSLDRTTNEKLFF. As DNA, the CDR3 is TGTGCCAGCAGTTTGGACCGAACAACTAATGAAAAACTGTTTTTT.

This chain joins TRBV3-1 (or the pseudogene TRBV3-2) and TRBJ1-4; 8 positions agree with TRBD1. This CDR3 has 14 amino acids. Germline trimming cut 5 bases from V and 2 bases from J; bases unmatched to any gene: 1. CDR1 LGHDT and CDR2 YNNKEL come from the germline V gene (reference sequence). This chain's CDR3 is CASSDRGTNEKLFF. Written as DNA, the CDR3 is TGTGCCAGCAGCGACAGGGGCACTAATGAAAAACTGTTTTTT.